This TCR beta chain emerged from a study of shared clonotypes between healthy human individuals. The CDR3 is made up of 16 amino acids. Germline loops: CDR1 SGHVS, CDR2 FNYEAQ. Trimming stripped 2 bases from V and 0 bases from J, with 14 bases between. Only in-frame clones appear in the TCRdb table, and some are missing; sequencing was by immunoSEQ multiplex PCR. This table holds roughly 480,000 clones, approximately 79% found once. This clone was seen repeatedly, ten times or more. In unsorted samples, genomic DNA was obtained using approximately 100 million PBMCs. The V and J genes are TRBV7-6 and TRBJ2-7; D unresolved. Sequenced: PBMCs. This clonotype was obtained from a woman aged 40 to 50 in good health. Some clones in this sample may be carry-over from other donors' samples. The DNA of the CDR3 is TGTGCCAGCAGCTTAAGCTCCCGGGCGGTCTCCTACGAGCAGTACTTC. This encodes CASSLSSRAVSYEQYF.